This T cell receptor beta chain emerged from a study of T cell clones after liver transplantation. For the study at large: Liver transplant recipients had immunosuppression withdrawal attempted within 2 years. Subjects received no induction therapy and standard immunosuppression until randomization at 12-24 months post-transplant.

With respect to this clone: Its antigen is still unknown.

Using immunoSEQ multiplex PCR, the repertoire was profiled, and TCRdb retains in-frame clones only, with some absent. Altogether some 9,500 clones are present, approximately 72% being singletons, with the ten largest covering over 20%. Findings and limits, study-wide: The donor-reactive repertoire was only partly measurable in two subjects, lacking donor cells.

The sample was CD8+ T cells from blood, taken at the roughly 16-month timepoint. The clonotype originates from a human patient who received a liver transplant. The T cells may come from the graft donor.

This chain's CDR3 is CASSFPITGETEAFF. The CDR3, as DNA: TGTGCCAGCAGCTTTCCCATCACAGGGGAGACTGAAGCTTTCTTT. V and J are TRBV7-2 and TRBJ1-1, with 7 bases identical to TRBD1. V was pared by 3 bases and J by 5 bases, with 9 bases of the junction left unmatched. Per the germline V gene, CDR1 is SGHTA and CDR2 is FQGNSA. This CDR3 has 15 amino acids.